This T cell receptor beta chain is from a study of radiotherapy plus CTLA-4 blockade in lung cancer. Across the study: With about a third of patients having disease control, objective responses were seen in roughly 19%.

Comments on this clone: As yet, its antigen is unknown.

In chemo-refractory metastatic non-small-cell lung cancer, patients got ipilimumab CTLA-4 blockade together with focal radiation. Using immunoSEQ multiplex PCR, the repertoire was profiled, and TCRdb retains in-frame clones only, with some absent. The data contain around 55,000 clones, 82% of them seen just once; the ten biggest clones take up 6% to 7.5%. V trimming: 1 base; J trimming: 3 bases; junction bases outside the gene matches: 1. Germline CDR1 reads SGHRS; CDR2 reads YFSETQ. The CDR3 spans 15 residues. Study-level findings and limits: Clones of tumor-derived TCRs expanded in blood after radiotherapy plus ipilimumab.

The sample was peripheral blood, taken from a patient treated with radiotherapy plus ipilimumab. The receptor comes from a human donor with non-small cell lung cancer whose response to radiotherapy plus ipilimumab could not be evaluated. The J gene is TRBJ2-2, the V gene TRBV5-1; 9 bases align to TRBD1. CDR3 amino acids: CASSLRTGDTGELFF. The CDR3 nucleotides read TGCGCCAGCAGCTTGCGGACAGGGGACACCGGGGAGCTGTTTTTT.